A selection of T cell receptor beta chains follows, all from one sample in a study of T cell changes during pregnancy in multiple sclerosis. The assay was immunoSEQ multiplex PCR, and TCRdb's table has in-frame clones only and misses some. In the table there are around 70,000 clones, roughly nine tenths of which are singletons. The sequencing here drew on peripheral blood, taken in the second trimester of pregnancy. The receptors were sampled from a female donor with multiple sclerosis, enrolled in a pregnancy study. CDR3s include the opening cysteine and the closing phenylalanine or tryptophan. A D gene is named only where the DNA matches it firmly. A row's size may be missing; if present it is once, few, many or a size class.

j_gene	abundance	v_gene	d_gene	CDR3aa	CDR3nt
TRBJ1-2	.	TRBV20-1	.	CSASGSYGYTF	TGCAGTGCCAGCGGGAGTTATGGCTACACCTTC
TRBJ2-7	.	TRBV7-9	.	CASSSGDSGMWPYEQYF	TGTGCCAGCAGCTCGGGGGATTCAGGGATGTGGCCCTACGAGCAGTACTTC
TRBJ2-3	.	TRBV15	TRBD1	CATSSSLQGMTDTQYF	TGTGCCACCAGCAGCTCTTTACAGGGGATGACAGATACGCAGTATTTT
TRBJ2-1	.	TRBV6-6	TRBD2	CASRRGGATYNEQFF	TGTGCCAGCAGGCGCGGGGGGGCCACTTACAATGAGCAGTTCTTC
TRBJ2-3	.	TRBV7-2	TRBD2	CASSLSTSGGADTQYF	TGTGCCAGCAGCTTAAGTACTAGCGGGGGGGCGGATACGCAGTATTTT
TRBJ2-5	.	TRBV6-6	.	CASSVSGETQYF	TGTGCCAGCAGTGTTAGTGGAGAGACCCAGTACTTC
TRBJ1-6	.	TRBV5-1	TRBD1	CASSLTGTDPNSPLHF	TGCGCCAGCAGCTTAACCGGGACAGATCCCAATTCACCCCTCCACTTT
TRBJ1-5	.	TRBV28	TRBD1	CASSRAGTASPQHF	TGTGCCAGCAGCAGAGCCGGGACAGCGTCGCCCCAGCATTTT
TRBJ1-1	.	TRBV14	.	CASSPTGSNEAFF	TGTGCCAGCAGCCCCACAGGGTCGAATGAAGCTTTCTTT
TRBJ1-4	.	TRBV18	.	CASSPEGREKLFF	TGTGCCAGCTCACCCGAGGGTCGTGAAAAACTGTTTTTT
TRBJ1-2	.	TRBV19	.	CASSSAGAYGYTF	TGTGCCAGTAGTTCGGCAGGGGCATATGGCTACACCTTC
TRBJ2-3	once	TRBV9	TRBD2	CASSVEGSGGVQDTQYF	TGTGCCAGCAGCGTAGAGGGTAGCGGGGGGGTACAAGATACGCAGTATTTT
TRBJ2-1	.	TRBV4-2	.	CASSQDTAVGGNEQFF	TGTGCCAGCAGCCAAGATACGGCAGTTGGAGGTAATGAGCAGTTCTTC
TRBJ2-1	.	TRBV9	.	CASSPRPGDEQFF	TGTGCCAGCAGCCCCCGACCAGGGGATGAGCAGTTCTTC
TRBJ1-5	.	TRBV6-5	.	CASSYSFRVNQPQHF	TGTGCCAGCAGTTACTCTTTCAGGGTGAATCAGCCCCAGCATTTT
TRBJ1-3	.	TRBV10-2	.	CASSRQGNAGNTIYF	TGCGCCAGCAGCAGGCAGGGGAATGCTGGAAACACCATATATTTT
TRBJ2-5	.	TRBV29-1	TRBD2	CSVDRLAKETQYF	TGCAGCGTTGATAGACTAGCGAAAGAGACCCAGTACTTC
TRBJ2-3	.	TRBV19	TRBD2	CASSKGLEPDTQYF	TGTGCCAGTAGTAAGGGACTAGAACCAGATACGCAGTATTTT
TRBJ1-2	.	TRBV5-1	.	CASSLSGGNYGYTF	TGCGCCAGCAGCTTATCGGGAGGGAACTATGGCTACACCTTC
TRBJ2-7	.	TRBV9	TRBD1	CASSQGQARDEQYF	TGTGCCAGCAGCCAGGGACAGGCTCGAGACGAGCAGTACTTC
TRBJ1-6	.	TRBV5-4	.	CASSLVGSRNSPLHF	TGTGCCAGCAGCTTGGTTGGGAGCCGGAATTCACCCCTCCACTTT
TRBJ2-7	.	TRBV5-6	.	CASRVQGTYEQYF	TGTGCCAGCAGGGTCCAGGGAACCTACGAGCAGTACTTC
TRBJ1-5	.	TRBV2	.	CASSILGAPGNF	TGTGCCAGCAGCATTTTGGGGGCCCCCGGAAATTTT
TRBJ2-1	.	TRBV11-1	TRBD1	CASRLRTGPYNEQFF	TGTGCCAGCAGGTTAAGGACAGGGCCCTACAATGAGCAGTTCTTC
TRBJ2-2	.	TRBV18	.	CASSPTPPRGTGELFF	TGTGCCAGCTCACCCACCCCCCCGCGGGGCACCGGGGAGCTGTTTTTT
TRBJ2-2	.	TRBV5-5	TRBD2	CASSLLVGGTPGELFF	TGTGCCAGCAGCTTACTCGTGGGGGGGACCCCCGGGGAGCTGTTTTTT
TRBJ1-1	.	TRBV5-3	.	CARSFPGQGNTEAFF	TGTGCCAGAAGCTTCCCCGGGCAGGGGAACACTGAAGCTTTCTTT
TRBJ1-4	.	TRBV19	TRBD1	CASSTGTDINEKLFF	TGTGCCAGTAGTACCGGGACAGATATTAATGAAAAACTGTTTTTT
TRBJ2-1	.	TRBV5-1	.	CASSWGGTVGEQFF	TGCGCCAGCAGCTGGGGGGGCACCGTCGGGGAGCAGTTCTTC
TRBJ2-1	.	TRBV10-3	TRBD1	CATRTGADSYNEQFF	TGTGCCACCAGGACAGGGGCCGACTCCTACAATGAGCAGTTCTTC
TRBJ2-5	.	TRBV28	TRBD1	CASSFRDRVETQYF	TGTGCCAGCAGTTTCCGGGACAGGGTTGAGACCCAGTACTTC
TRBJ2-5	.	TRBV29-1	TRBD2	CSVVVTSGGPGRETQYF	TGCAGCGTTGTGGTGACTAGCGGGGGGCCGGGCAGGGAGACCCAGTACTTC